This T cell receptor beta chain was obtained from a study of CD8 T cells in ankylosing spondylitis. Germline V lookup: CDR1 LGHNA, CDR2 YSLEER. V lost 1 base and J lost 4, with 14 bases in between. This CDR3 is 15 amino acids long. Findings and caveats of the study: There were earlier reports of some motif variants in reactive arthritis synovial fluid and blood. Reportedly, disease-linked clones are significantly enriched in ankylosing spondylitis patients' matched synovial fluid. A motif of under ten highly homologous TCR beta variants was seen as apparently characteristic of ankylosing spondylitis blood.

Each TCR beta library was made by quantitative 5'-RACE that incorporated molecular barcodes. MiXCR, applied by TCRdb to the 5' RACE reads, yields one record per CDR3 protein. The sample has 200,000 to 250,000 distinct CDR3 sequences, approximately 7.4% seen once. The table lists this clonotype with a few counts. Its antigen is not identified. V usage is TRBV4-3 and J usage is TRBJ2-7, with D possibly being TRBD2 (6 bases). This receptor was taken from a male donor with ankylosing spondylitis. Sequenced: blood, either unsorted or a sorted T cell fraction (not recorded which). CDR3 region: CASSQGLGGAYEQYF. The DNA for the CDR3 is TGCGCCAGCAGCCAAGGTCTCGGAGGGGCTTACGAGCAGTACTTC.